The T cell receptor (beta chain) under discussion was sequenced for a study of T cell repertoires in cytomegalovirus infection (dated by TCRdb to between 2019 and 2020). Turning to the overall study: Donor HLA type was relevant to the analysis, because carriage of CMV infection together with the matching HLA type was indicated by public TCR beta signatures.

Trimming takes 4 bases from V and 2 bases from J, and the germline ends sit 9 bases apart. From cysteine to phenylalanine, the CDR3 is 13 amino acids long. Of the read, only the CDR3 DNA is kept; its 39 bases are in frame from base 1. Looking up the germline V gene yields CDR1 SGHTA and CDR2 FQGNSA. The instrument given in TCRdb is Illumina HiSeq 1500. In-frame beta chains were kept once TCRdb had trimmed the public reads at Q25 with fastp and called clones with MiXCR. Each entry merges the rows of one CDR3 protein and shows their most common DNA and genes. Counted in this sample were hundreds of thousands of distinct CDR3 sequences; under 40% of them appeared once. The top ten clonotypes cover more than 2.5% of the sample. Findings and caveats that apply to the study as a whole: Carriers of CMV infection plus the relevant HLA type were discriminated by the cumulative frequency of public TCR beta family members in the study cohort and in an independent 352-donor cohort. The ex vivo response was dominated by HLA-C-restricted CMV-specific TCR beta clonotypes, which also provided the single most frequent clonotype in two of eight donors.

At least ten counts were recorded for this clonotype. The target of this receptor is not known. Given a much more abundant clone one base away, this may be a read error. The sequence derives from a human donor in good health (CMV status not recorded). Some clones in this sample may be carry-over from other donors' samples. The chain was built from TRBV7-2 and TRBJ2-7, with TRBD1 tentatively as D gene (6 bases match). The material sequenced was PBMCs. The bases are TGTGCCAGCAGCTGGGCAGGGGCCTACGAGCAGTACTTC. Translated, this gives CASSWAGAYEQYF.